Each of the 8 T cell receptor beta chains below was sequenced from the same sample in a study of cytomegalovirus exposure and HLA in healthy donors. 60 Vbeta and 13 Jbeta primers were used in PCR. TCRdb's copy holds only in-frame clones and misses some; the assay was immunoSEQ multiplex PCR. The sample spans approximately 150,000 clones; the ten largest clones claim around 1.5%. The sequencing sample was made of PBMCs. These receptor sequences come from a woman in her forties in good health and CMV-seronegative.

The chain employs TRBV27 and TRBJ2-6; no reliable D call. Deletions cut 0 bases from V and 3 bases from J, with 12 bases between. CDR3 length: 17 residues. Germline loops: CDR1 MNHEY, CDR2 SMNVEV (reference sequence). DNA of the CDR3: TGTGCCAGCAGTTTATCACCCCCCGTTAGTGGGGCCAACGTCCTGACTTTC. Its translation: CASSLSPPVSGANVLTF.

The chain has TRBV5-1 and TRBJ2-7; 9 nucleotides agree with TRBD2. Unmatched junction bases numbered 3, after V lost 0 bases and J lost 5 bases. The length of the CDR3 is 14 residues. Germline CDR1 and CDR2: SGHRS and YFSETQ. This chain's CDR3 is CASSLGGLADEQYV. The CDR3 nucleotides read TGCGCCAGCAGCTTGGGGGGACTAGCAGACGAGCAGTACGTC.

The chain employs TRBV18 and TRBJ1-3; 8 bases are a match to TRBD1. Germline V gene sequence: CDR1 KGHSH, CDR2 LQKENI. With 4 bases clipped from V and 0 bases from J, the junction kept 8 bases outside the gene matches. This CDR3 spans 17 amino acids. In DNA form, the CDR3 reads TGTGCCAGCTCACAGACCACAGGGGGGCTCTCTGGAAACACCATATATTTT. Its protein product is CASSQTTGGLSGNTIYF.

DNA of the CDR3: TGCGCCAGCAGCTTGATTGTCGGGGGGGCAGATACGCAGTATTTT. Its translation is CASSLIVGGADTQYF. The V call is TRBV5-1, the J call TRBJ2-3; 8 nucleotides agree with TRBD2. The V and J ends lost 1 base and 4 bases, in that order; junction bases with no gene match: 5. This CDR3 comprises 15 residues. CDR1 and CDR2 from the germline V gene are SGHRS and YFSETQ.

The V call is TRBV5-1, the J call TRBJ2-2, with a tentative D call TRBD1 (6 bases). The germline V and J ends were trimmed by 4 bases and 4 bases, with 8 bases remaining between them. Germline loops: CDR1 SGHRS, CDR2 YFSETQ. This CDR3 is built from 13 residues. The DNA of the CDR3 is TGCGCCAGCAGCCCAGGGGTCACCGGGGAGCTGTTTTTT. Translation: CASSPGVTGELFF.

The chain recombines TRBV4-2 with TRBJ1-6; D might be TRBD1 (5 bases). The ends were cut back, 0 bases at V and 6 bases at J, with 18 bases in the middle. From germline, CDR1 is LGHNA and CDR2 YNFKEQ. The CDR3 is 18 amino acids. This CDR3 is CASSQDSVRGPTNSPLHF. In nucleotides, the CDR3 is TGTGCCAGCAGCCAAGATAGTGTGCGGGGCCCTACTAATTCACCCCTCCACTTT.

The chain employs TRBV6-5 and TRBJ1-2, with TRBD1 matching over 11 bases. Losses at the gene ends were 5 bases for V and 6 bases for J; bases not matched to a gene: 8. CDR1 MNHEY and CDR2 SVGAGI come from the germline V gene. The CDR3 is made up of 15 amino acids. The chain's CDR3 is CASSPWTGGADGYTF. CDR3 DNA: TGTGCCAGCAGTCCTTGGACAGGGGGCGCCGATGGCTACACCTTC.

The chain uses TRBV7-8 and TRBJ1-1; tentative D call: TRBD1 (6 bases). V lost 8 bases, J lost 0 bases, and 10 bases lay in between. This CDR3 has 13 residues. Germline V gives CDR1 SGHVS, CDR2 FQNEAQ. The CDR3 region is CASLDRLNTEAFF. CDR3 coding DNA: TGTGCCAGCCTGGACAGATTGAACACTGAAGCTTTCTTT.